This passage covers 20 T cell receptor beta chains from one sample sequenced in a study of blood T cell repertoires in COVID-19. The data were produced by immunoSEQ multiplex PCR, yet TCRdb's version contains in-frame clones alone and is incomplete. Found here are roughly 460,000 clones, approximately 90% of them singletons; the top ten hold 0.65% to 1%. Sequences were obtained from peripheral blood. The receptors here all came from a man between 18 and 29 years old with COVID-19, enrolled during active disease.

V gene TRBV7-8 combines with J gene TRBJ2-2; TRBD2 matches at 7 bases. Germline V gene data show CDR1 as SGHVS and CDR2 as FQNEAQ. This CDR3 has 16 amino acids. V was clipped by 4 bases and J by 4 bases; unmatched bases: 9. The CDR3, as DNA: TGTGCCAGCAGCTCCCGGGGGGATCGAATCACCGGGGAGCTGTTTTTT. It yields the protein CASSSRGDRITGELFF. The full variable domain, rest sourced from reference TRBV7-8 and TRBJ2-2, is GAGVSQSPRYKVAKRGQDVALRCDPISGHVSLFWYQQALGQGPEFLTYFQNEAQLDKSGLPSDRFFAERPEGSVSTLKIQRTQQEDSAVYLCASSSRGDRITGELFFGEGSRLTVL.

The rearrangement joins TRBV3-1 (or the pseudogene TRBV3-2) to TRBJ2-1; TRBD2 aligns across 10 bases. From germline, CDR1 is LGHDT and CDR2 YNNKEL (reference sequence). V lost 2 bases to trimming and J lost 11 bases; unmatched junction nucleotides: 3. This CDR3 has 13 amino acids. CDR3 in amino acids: CASSQSTSGKQFF. The DNA for the CDR3 is TGTGCCAGCAGCCAATCCACTAGCGGGAAGCAGTTCTTC.

CDR3 DNA: TGTGCCAGCAGGACTAGCGTCCGCTCCTACAATGAGCAGTTCTTC. This sequence encodes CASRTSVRSYNEQFF. V gene TRBV2 combines with J gene TRBJ2-1; TRBD2 agrees at 8 bases. The V gene end was trimmed by 6 bases and the J gene end by 0 bases; junction bases not matched to a gene: 4. CDR1 and CDR2 from the germline V gene are SNHLY and FYNNEI. CDR3 size: 15 residues.

This chain connects TRBV9 to TRBJ1-2, with D maybe TRBD1 (5 bases). CDR3 size: 14 residues. Trimming left V 4 bases short and J 6 bases short, with 16 bases between. Germline V gene sequence: CDR1 SGDLS, CDR2 YYNGEE. The CDR3 DNA reads as TGTGCCAGCAGCCTCCTCGGGCCGGGGGATGGCTACACCTTC. This translates into CASSLLGPGDGYTF. The whole variable domain, remainder taken from reference TRBV9 and TRBJ1-2, is DSGVTQTPKHLITATGQRVTLRCSPRSGDLSVYWYQQSLDQGLQFLIQYYNGEERAKGNILERFSAQQFPDLHSELNLSSLELGDSALYFCASSLLGPGDGYTFGSGTRLTVV.

V usage is TRBV7-6 and J usage is TRBJ2-1; D uncertain. V was cut by 4 bases and J by 5 bases, with 9 bases left in between. The length of the CDR3 is 13 residues. Germline CDR1 reads SGHVS; CDR2 reads FNYEAQ. The CDR3 is CASSSFQNNEQFF. The CDR3 nucleotides are TGTGCCAGCAGCTCCTTCCAGAACAATGAGCAGTTCTTC.

The gene calls are TRBV4-2 and TRBJ2-1; D is undetermined. The CDR3 is made up of 13 amino acids. Germline lookup yields CDR1 LGHNA and CDR2 YNFKEQ. V dropped 4 bases and J dropped 6 bases, with 10 bases sitting between them. This CDR3 is CASSPSPSNEQFF. In DNA form, the CDR3 reads TGTGCCAGCAGCCCAAGCCCCTCCAATGAGCAGTTCTTC.

CDR3 region: CATSRERGGRRTDTQYF. For the CDR3, the DNA is TGTGCCACCAGCAGAGAACGGGGGGGCCGCCGCACAGATACGCAGTATTTT. The chain links TRBV15 to TRBJ2-3; 8 bases match TRBD2. CDR3 length equals 17 residues. V dropped 0 bases and J dropped 1; count of bases not matched to a gene: 6. The germline gives CDR1 LNHNV, CDR2 YYDKDF (reference sequence).

This clone was seen a single time. The V and J genes are TRBV27 and TRBJ2-7; TRBD2 aligns across 8 bases. V was clipped by 6 bases and J by 2 bases; unmatched bases: 9. The germline CDR1 and CDR2 sequences are MNHEY and SMNVEV (reference sequence). The CDR3 is 15 residues long. The CDR3 nucleotides read TGTGCCAGCAGCCGCCTTTTCGGGAGGGCCTACGAGCAGTACTTC. Its protein is CASSRLFGRAYEQYF.

This clone was seen once. The chain is built from TRBV10-1 and TRBJ2-3; TRBD2 matches 10 bases. Unmatched junction bases numbered 1, after V lost 3 bases and J lost 4 bases. The length of the CDR3 is 14 residues. Looked up from germline, CDR1 is WNHNN and CDR2 is SYGVQD (reference sequence). The CDR3 DNA reads as TGCGCCAGCAGTGACCTAGCGGGGGCAGATACGCAGTATTTT. This encodes CASSDLAGADTQYF.

In its sample, this clone was seen once. CDR3 sequence reads: CASSTPGTGVETQYF. The CDR3 DNA follows: TGTGCCAGCAGCACCCCCGGGACAGGGGTAGAGACCCAGTACTTC. This chain connects TRBV3-1 (or the pseudogene TRBV3-2) to TRBJ2-5; 10 positions agree with TRBD1. The trim removed 5 bases at V and 4 bases at J, leaving 7 bases unmatched. The CDR3 spans 15 residues. Germline V gene lookup returns CDR1 LGHDT and CDR2 YNNKEL (reference sequence).

The V and J genes are TRBV7-8 and TRBJ1-2; D is perhaps TRBD1 (5 bases). This CDR3 comprises 17 residues. Germline CDR1 and CDR2: SGHVS and FQNEAQ. V was clipped by 3 bases and J by 4 bases, with 21 bases between them. CDR3 residues: CASSLGGERQMLYGYTF. The CDR3 DNA follows: TGTGCCAGCAGCTTGGGGGGGGAACGACAGATGCTCTATGGCTACACCTTC.

V and J are TRBV29-1 and TRBJ2-5, with TRBD1 identical over 7 bases. The CDR3 runs 17 residues. Unmatched junction bases numbered 21, after V lost 7 bases and J lost 4 bases. Germline lookup yields CDR1 SQVTM and CDR2 ANQGSEA. CDR3 loop: CSATESRGRRSGETQYF. The CDR3 nucleotides are TGCAGCGCGACGGAAAGTAGGGGGCGGCGTTCGGGAGAGACCCAGTACTTC.

This chain links TRBV5-1 with TRBJ2-7, with 8 positions matching TRBD1. Looked up from germline, CDR1 is SGHRS and CDR2 is YFSETQ. The CDR3 runs 18 residues. Trimming removed 2 bases from V and 0 bases from J; junction bases left unmatched: 13. In DNA form, the CDR3 reads TGCGCCAGCAGCTTTAGACAGGGGCTAAAACCAGGCTCCTACGAGCAGTACTTC. Its protein is CASSFRQGLKPGSYEQYF.

This chain joins TRBV19 and TRBJ1-5, with a tentative D call TRBD1 (5 bases). V lost 7 bases and J 5 bases, leaving 18 bases between the germline ends. The V gene's germline CDR1 is LNHDA and CDR2 SQIVND (reference sequence). The CDR3 loop spans 15 amino acids. DNA of the CDR3: TGTGCCAGTAACCCAAGGGCAGGGAACGATCAGCCCCAGCATTTT. Translation gives CASNPRAGNDQPQHF.

V gene TRBV19 combines with J gene TRBJ2-5; D might be TRBD1 (6 bases). The V end was cut by 3 bases, the J end by 0 bases, with 11 bases between. The CDR3 extends over 15 amino acids. Germline V gives CDR1 LNHDA, CDR2 SQIVND (reference sequence). Here the CDR3 DNA reads TGTGCCAGTAGTATTACAGGGTCCAACCAAGAGACCCAGTACTTC. It is translated as CASSITGSNQETQYF.

The rearrangement uses TRBV9 and TRBJ1-6; D call uncertain. Trimming removed 0 bases from V and 1 base from J, with 17 bases in between. This CDR3 has 19 amino acids. Germline-derived CDR1 and CDR2 are SGDLS and YYNGEE. The CDR3 reads CASSVASRPGGSYNSPLHF. Here the CDR3 DNA reads TGTGCCAGCAGCGTAGCCTCCCGACCCGGCGGTTCCTATAATTCACCCCTCCACTTT.

This sequence joins TRBV3-1 (or the pseudogene TRBV3-2) and TRBJ2-1; weak D call: TRBD1 (5 bases). In germline, CDR1 is LGHDT, CDR2 YNNKEL (reference sequence). CDR3 size: 15 residues. Between the trimmed V and J ends, which lost 0 bases and 5 bases, there was a span of 11 bases. CDR3 sequence reads: CASSQESQGHNEQFF. CDR3 DNA sequence: TGTGCCAGCAGCCAAGAATCGCAGGGCCACAATGAGCAGTTCTTC.

Comment on this clone: Other DNA sequences in this specimen translate into the identical CDR3. The gene calls are TRBV2 and TRBJ1-6; no firm D call. Germline CDR1 is SNHLY and CDR2 is FYNNEI. V lost 2 bases to trimming and J lost 0 bases, with 8 bases between them. This CDR3 comprises 16 residues. The chain's CDR3 is CASSERRSSYNSPLHF. For the CDR3, the DNA is TGTGCCAGCAGTGAAAGAAGGAGCTCCTATAATTCACCCCTCCACTTT.

The chain links TRBV10-2 to TRBJ2-3; 9 bases are shared with TRBD2. Germline trimming cut 10 bases from V and 2 bases from J; bases unmatched to any gene: 7. Germline V gene sequence: CDR1 WSHSY, CDR2 SAAADI. The CDR3 spans 14 residues. The CDR3 spells CATLRLAATDTQYF. CDR3 nucleotide sequence: TGCGCCACCCTAAGACTAGCGGCCACAGATACGCAGTATTTT.

J is TRBJ2-1 and V is TRBV2, with 9 bases that match TRBD1. V was clipped by 6 bases and J by 13 bases; unmatched bases: 7. CDR1 and CDR2 from the germline V gene are SNHLY and FYNNEI. This CDR3 is 12 amino acids long. CDR3 coding DNA: TGTGCCAGCAGGCAGGACAGGGGTGAACAGTTCTTC. This translates into CASRQDRGEQFF.